This T cell receptor (beta chain) was captured in a study of vaccination and CD4 T cells after COVID-19. Study results and limitations: Median SARS-CoV-2-reactive clonotype numbers went from roughly 19 to 38; this increase was not significant. The appearance of a median approximately 85% of reactive clones in convalescent patients occurred only post-vaccination.

The treatment is: roughly 10-day PBMC culture with coronavirus spike peptide pools or control peptides (ViraFEST assay). The unexposed donor provided CD4+ T cells, which were taken before the COVID-19 pandemic (2011-2018). Scientists ran DNA taken from cultured CD4+ T cells through the Oncomine TCR Beta short-read assay for sequencing. Genomic DNA was isolated from cultured CD4+ T cells. TCRdb ran MiXCR on the PCR reads and lists one entry per CDR3 protein. This sample has approximately 7,900 distinct CDR3 sequences, with 35% to 40% found just once. This clonotype was observed a few times. Its antigen remains unknown. Germline V gives CDR1 LNHNV, CDR2 YYDKDF (reference sequence). CDR3 size: 16 residues. Trimming cost V 0 bases and J 4 bases, with 15 bases left between them.

The chain couples TRBV15 to TRBJ1-2, with D perhaps TRBD1 (5 bases). Specimen: CD4+ T cells from blood, cultured in vitro. The clonotype was recovered from a human donor in good health. The CDR3 loop is CATSRDRAGQIYGYTF. The CDR3 coding sequence is TGTGCCACCAGCAGAGATAGAGCCGGACAAATCTATGGCTACACCTTC.